A selection of T cell receptor beta chains follows, all from one sample in a study of siplizumab effects on memory and regulatory T cells. Clones were sequenced by immunoSEQ multiplex PCR, and TCRdb holds only the in-frame ones, with some missing. The profile covers about 100,000 clones, with about 91% appearing a single time and 0.14% to 0.15% taken by the ten largest. Sequenced material: CD4+ T cells sorted from blood. These receptors originate from a human donor in good health. Both conserved end residues are part of each CDR3. Each record gives: D gene, V gene, clone size, J gene, CDR3 protein, CDR3 DNA. A D gene is named only where the DNA matches it firmly. Size values are once, few and many counts, or a class for expanded clones, and some rows have none.

>TRBD2|TRBV9|-|TRBJ2-7
CASSLSGSGFSYEQYF
TGTGCCAGCAGCCTGTCAGGTAGCGGGTTCTCCTACGAGCAGTACTTC
>-|TRBV4-1|-|TRBJ1-6
CASSQVAGVSPLHF
TGCGCCAGCAGCCAAGTGGCAGGAGTATCACCCCTCCACTTT
>-|TRBV19|-|TRBJ2-7
CASSFTGLASGEQYF
TGTGCCAGTAGTTTTACGGGACTCGCTTCGGGCGAGCAGTACTTC
>TRBD1|TRBV14|-|TRBJ1-2
CASSPGTGGYGYTF
TGTGCCAGCAGTCCCGGGACAGGGGGCTATGGCTACACCTTC
>-|TRBV7-3|-|TRBJ2-2
CASSSSSTGELFF
TGTGCCAGCAGCTCTTCCAGCACCGGGGAGCTGTTTTTT
>-|TRBV6-1|-|TRBJ1-2
CASISAQGYYGYTF
TGTGCCAGCATTTCAGCCCAGGGGTACTATGGCTACACCTTC
>-|TRBV5-5|-|TRBJ1-5
CASSFLPAYSNQPQHF
TGTGCCAGCAGCTTTTTGCCGGCCTATAGCAATCAGCCCCAGCATTTT
>-|TRBV27|-|TRBJ2-7
CASSSAFRGVYEQYF
TGTGCCAGCAGTTCAGCTTTCCGTGGGGTGTACGAGCAGTACTTC
>-|TRBV7-2|once|TRBJ1-2
CATQKIYGDYGYTF
TGTGCCACACAGAAGATATACGGAGACTATGGCTACACCTTC
>-|TRBV27|-|TRBJ1-1
CASRSGQTHAFF
TGTGCCAGCAGGTCCGGACAGACCCATGCTTTCTTT
>-|TRBV2|-|TRBJ2-1
CASSELGVEQFF
TGTGCCAGCAGTGAACTGGGCGTTGAGCAGTTCTTC
>TRBD2|TRBV27|-|TRBJ2-1
CASSPGLASYNEQFF
TGTGCCAGCAGCCCGGGACTAGCGAGTTACAATGAGCAGTTCTTC
>TRBD1|TRBV5-4|-|TRBJ2-7
CASRSGTGMYEQYF
TGTGCCAGCAGATCCGGGACAGGGATGTACGAGCAGTACTTC
>-|TRBV28|-|TRBJ1-1
CASSPGTPVGEAFF
TGTGCCAGCAGCCCGGGGACACCAGTAGGTGAAGCTTTCTTT
>-|TRBV5-1|-|TRBJ2-5
CASRYLEETQYF
TGCGCCAGCCGATACTTGGAAGAGACCCAGTACTTC
>-|TRBV6-1|-|TRBJ2-4
CASSEAPITSGGYIQYF
TGTGCCAGCAGTGAAGCTCCGATAACTAGTGGCGGGTACATTCAGTACTTC
>-|TRBV28|-|TRBJ2-7
CASPRGAEQYF
TGTGCCAGTCCCAGGGGCGCCGAGCAGTACTTC
>-|TRBV7-9|-|TRBJ2-1
CASSLAASYNEQFF
TGTGCCAGCAGCTTAGCGGCCTCCTACAATGAGCAGTTCTTC
>-|TRBV11-2|-|TRBJ2-3
CASSPTRGTDTQYF
TGTGCCAGCAGCCCTACCCGGGGCACAGATACGCAGTATTTT
>-|TRBV15|-|TRBJ2-5
CATSRGSGETQYF
TGTGCCACCAGCAGAGGCTCTGGGGAGACCCAGTACTTC
>-|TRBV1|-|TRBJ2-5
CTSSQVSLRGGGATQYF
TGCACCAGCAGCCAAGTGTCTTTGCGGGGGGGCGGGGCGACCCAGTACTTC
>-|TRBV5-1|-|TRBJ2-3
CASSLFRVTDTQYF
TGCGCCAGCAGCTTGTTCCGGGTCACAGATACGCAGTATTTT
>-|TRBV18|-|TRBJ1-2
CASSPGGNYGYTF
TGTGCCAGCTCACCGGGCGGCAACTATGGCTACACCTTC
>TRBD1|TRBV10-3|-|TRBJ1-4
CAISADRGYEKLFF
TGTGCCATCAGCGCGGACAGGGGATATGAAAAACTGTTTTTT
>-|TRBV7-6|once|TRBJ1-4
CASSSRAPTNEKLFF
TGTGCCAGCAGCAGCCGGGCCCCCACTAATGAAAAACTGTTTTTT
>-|TRBV7-2|-|TRBJ2-7
CASSSAGPYEQYF
TGTGCCAGCAGCTCAGCGGGTCCATACGAGCAGTACTTC
>-|TRBV27|-|TRBJ1-3
CAAGDLSGNTIYF
TGTGCCGCCGGGGATCTCTCTGGAAACACCATATATTTT
>-|TRBV29-1|few|TRBJ1-1
CSVTTGYAEAFF
TGCAGCGTGACCACAGGGTATGCTGAAGCTTTCTTT
>TRBD2|TRBV5-1|-|TRBJ2-1
CASSQTSGVSNEQFF
TGCGCCAGCAGCCAGACTAGCGGGGTTAGCAATGAGCAGTTCTTC
>-|TRBV10-3|-|TRBJ1-1
CAIRGVVGTEAFF
TGTGCCATCAGGGGGGTGGTCGGCACTGAAGCTTTCTTT
>-|TRBV18|-|TRBJ2-7
CASSPLGYEQYF
TGTGCCAGCTCACCACTGGGCTACGAGCAGTACTTC
>-|TRBV7-3|-|TRBJ2-5
CASSPRGGGQETQYF
TGTGCCAGCAGCCCCAGGGGGGGTGGCCAAGAGACCCAGTACTTC
>TRBD1|TRBV25-1|once|TRBJ1-5
CASGAGTGERQPQHF
TGTGCCAGCGGAGCCGGGACAGGGGAAAGGCAGCCCCAGCATTTT
>-|TRBV19|-|TRBJ2-5
CASSIVLQETQYF
TGTGCCAGTAGTATTGTTCTGCAAGAGACCCAGTACTTC
>-|TRBV6-5|-|TRBJ1-2
CASRQFYGYTF
TGTGCCAGCAGACAGTTCTATGGCTACACCTTC
>TRBD1|TRBV9|-|TRBJ1-1
CASSRGGTGVNTEAFF
TGTGCCAGCAGCCGCGGGGGGACAGGGGTTAACACTGAAGCTTTCTTT
>TRBD1|TRBV5-1|-|TRBJ1-2
CASSYQGAGYTF
TGCGCCAGCAGCTATCAGGGGGCAGGCTACACCTTC
>-|TRBV12-5|-|TRBJ1-1
CASGVNTEAFF
TGTGCTAGTGGGGTGAACACTGAAGCTTTCTTT
>-|TRBV2|-|TRBJ1-6
CAGGGPFNSPLHF
TGTGCCGGGGGGGGACCTTTCAATTCACCCCTCCACTTT
>-|TRBV25-1|-|TRBJ2-7
CASRGGSYEQYF
TGTGCCAGCAGGGGAGGCTCCTACGAGCAGTACTTC
>-|TRBV11-2|-|TRBJ1-6
CASSPLRISDSPLHF
TGTGCCAGCAGCCCACTTCGAATCTCGGATTCACCCCTCCACTTT
>TRBD2|TRBV11-3|-|TRBJ2-7
CASSARSGNEQYF
TGTGCCAGCAGCGCCCGGAGCGGGAACGAGCAGTACTTC
>-|TRBV28|-|TRBJ1-1
CASSLWRLGSSNTEAFF
TGTGCCAGCAGTTTATGGCGGTTAGGCAGCTCGAACACTGAAGCTTTCTTT
>-|TRBV10-3|-|TRBJ1-2
CATSSGDGYTF
TGTGCCACGTCGTCTGGGGACGGCTACACCTTC
>-|TRBV2|-|TRBJ1-6
CASSEWGSLGSPLHF
TGTGCCAGCAGTGAATGGGGTTCTCTCGGTTCACCCCTCCACTTT
>-|TRBV28|-|TRBJ1-4
CASSPQFATNEKLFF
TGTGCCAGCAGCCCCCAATTTGCAACTAATGAAAAACTGTTTTTT
>TRBD2|TRBV5-1|once|TRBJ2-1
CASSFLAGAQNEQFF
TGCGCCAGCAGCTTCCTAGCGGGGGCTCAGAATGAGCAGTTCTTC
>TRBD1|TRBV5-1|-|TRBJ1-2
CASSLRQGDGYTF
TGCGCCAGCAGCTTAAGACAGGGGGATGGCTACACCTTC
>TRBD2|TRBV2|-|TRBJ2-3
CASSAGGRDTQYF
TGTGCCAGCAGTGCGGGGGGGCGGGATACGCAGTATTTT
>-|TRBV27|-|TRBJ2-2
CASSKIQGGMNTGELFF
TGTGCCAGCAGCAAAATTCAGGGGGGAATGAACACCGGGGAGCTGTTTTTT
>-|TRBV11-1|-|TRBJ2-1
CASSPRTDFYNEQFF
TGTGCCAGCAGCCCTCGGACGGATTTCTACAATGAGCAGTTCTTC
>-|TRBV30|-|TRBJ2-2
CAWSVRGAGELFF
TGTGCCTGGAGTGTCCGAGGGGCCGGGGAGCTGTTTTTT
>-|TRBV5-1|once|TRBJ2-2
CASSLDRTRPNTGELFF
TGCGCCAGCAGCTTGGACCGGACAAGACCGAACACCGGGGAGCTGTTTTTT
>-|TRBV10-3|-|TRBJ2-1
CAISGRVSGNEQFF
TGTGCCATCAGTGGAAGAGTGTCAGGCAATGAGCAGTTCTTC
>-|TRBV2|-|TRBJ1-1
CASSPFTEAFF
TGTGCCAGCAGTCCATTTACTGAAGCTTTCTTT